These 9 T cell receptor beta chains share one sample of origin, sequenced in a study of shared clonotypes between healthy human individuals. TCRdb keeps only in-frame clones here, not all; method: immunoSEQ multiplex PCR. The sample holds around 2.1 million clones; about 94% are singletons and the top ten take roughly 0.13%. Sequenced material: naive CD4+ T cells sorted from blood. Subset of the sample: CD45RA+ positively selected. The receptor source for this set is a man between 18 and 29 years old in good health.

This clone was detected a few times. The CDR3 loop reads CASSPDRGQPQHF. CDR3 sequence (DNA): TGCGCCAGCAGTCCGGACAGGGGTCAGCCCCAGCATTTT. This chain uses TRBV10-1 with TRBJ1-5; 9 bases are shared with TRBD1. The trim removed 5 bases at V and 6 bases at J, leaving 2 bases unmatched. Per the germline V gene, CDR1 is WNHNN and CDR2 is SYGVQD (reference sequence). The CDR3 length is 13 residues.

The chain carries TRBV6-1 and TRBJ2-3; D is possibly TRBD2 (6 bases). This CDR3 spans 16 amino acids. V lost 0 bases, J lost 0 bases, and 10 bases lay in between. CDR1 and CDR2 (germline): MNHNS, SASEGT. CDR3 nucleotides: TGTGCCAGCAGTGAAGCGAGGCTAGCGAGCACAGATACGCAGTATTTT. Translation: CASSEARLASTDTQYF.

Concerning this clone itself: Additional DNA sequences in this sample encode the identical CDR3. The rearrangement links TRBV6-1 to TRBJ2-3; no firm D call. The V end lost 6 bases, the J end lost 3 bases, and 7 bases lay between the germline ends. CDR3 length: 12 residues. From germline, CDR1 is MNHNS and CDR2 SASEGT. The CDR3: CASSRNTDTQYF. Here the CDR3 DNA reads TGTGCCAGCAGCAGAAATACAGATACGCAGTATTTT.

The V call is TRBV18, the J call TRBJ2-5; 11 bases map to TRBD2. Per the germline V gene, CDR1 is KGHSH and CDR2 is LQKENI. V gave up 1 base and J gave up 5 bases; unmatched junction bases: 12. The CDR3 length is 18 residues. The CDR3 sequence is CASSPLPLAGGFVETQYF. In DNA, the CDR3 is TGTGCCAGCTCACCACTTCCCCTAGCGGGAGGTTTTGTCGAGACCCAGTACTTC.

V and J are TRBV30 and TRBJ1-3, with D maybe TRBD1 (5 bases). Germline CDR1 GTSNPN, CDR2 SVGIG (reference sequence). V was cut by 3 bases and J by 8 bases, with 11 bases left in between. CDR3 length: 12 amino acids. The CDR3 DNA reads TGTGCCTGGAGACAGGAGAGAGACACCATATATTTT. Translating gives CAWRQERDTIYF.

V is TRBV9 and J is TRBJ2-2; 7 bases fit TRBD2. This CDR3 has 16 amino acids. Trimming took 6 bases from V and 2 from J; bases not matched to a gene: 10. The V gene's germline CDR1 is SGDLS and CDR2 YYNGEE. The chain's CDR3 is CASTLDGGLNTGELFF. Here the CDR3 DNA reads TGTGCCAGCACCCTTGACGGGGGGTTAAACACCGGGGAGCTGTTTTTT.

The chain combines TRBV19 with TRBJ2-1; TRBD2 matches at 13 bases. The germline V gene has CDR1 LNHDA and CDR2 SQIVND (reference sequence). CDR3 length: 18 amino acids. The V segment lost 3 bases and the J segment 1 base; nucleotides outside the gene matches: 6. The CDR3 reads CASSIGGLAGVSYNEQFF. Written as DNA, the CDR3 is TGTGCCAGTAGTATTGGAGGACTAGCGGGAGTATCCTACAATGAGCAGTTCTTC.

The chain couples TRBV30 to TRBJ2-5; 8 bases are shared with TRBD1. The closer fit of TRBJ2-7 to the DNA end suggests the J call may be wrong. In germline, CDR1 is GTSNPN, CDR2 SVGIG (reference sequence). The CDR3 has 13 residues. The CDR3 coding sequence is TGTGCCTGGAGTGTAGCAGGGGGCCGCGAGCAGTACTTC. This translates into CAWSVAGGREQYF.

V is TRBV5-6 and J is TRBJ1-1; 8 bases agree with TRBD1. J gave up 4 bases and V 2 bases, and 7 bases lay outside the gene matches. Germline V gene lookup returns CDR1 SGHDT and CDR2 YYEEEE. CDR3 size: 15 residues. CDR3 in DNA: TGTGCCAGCAGCTTTACAGGGGGAAAGCTCACTGAAGCTTTCTTT. This codes for CASSFTGGKLTEAFF.